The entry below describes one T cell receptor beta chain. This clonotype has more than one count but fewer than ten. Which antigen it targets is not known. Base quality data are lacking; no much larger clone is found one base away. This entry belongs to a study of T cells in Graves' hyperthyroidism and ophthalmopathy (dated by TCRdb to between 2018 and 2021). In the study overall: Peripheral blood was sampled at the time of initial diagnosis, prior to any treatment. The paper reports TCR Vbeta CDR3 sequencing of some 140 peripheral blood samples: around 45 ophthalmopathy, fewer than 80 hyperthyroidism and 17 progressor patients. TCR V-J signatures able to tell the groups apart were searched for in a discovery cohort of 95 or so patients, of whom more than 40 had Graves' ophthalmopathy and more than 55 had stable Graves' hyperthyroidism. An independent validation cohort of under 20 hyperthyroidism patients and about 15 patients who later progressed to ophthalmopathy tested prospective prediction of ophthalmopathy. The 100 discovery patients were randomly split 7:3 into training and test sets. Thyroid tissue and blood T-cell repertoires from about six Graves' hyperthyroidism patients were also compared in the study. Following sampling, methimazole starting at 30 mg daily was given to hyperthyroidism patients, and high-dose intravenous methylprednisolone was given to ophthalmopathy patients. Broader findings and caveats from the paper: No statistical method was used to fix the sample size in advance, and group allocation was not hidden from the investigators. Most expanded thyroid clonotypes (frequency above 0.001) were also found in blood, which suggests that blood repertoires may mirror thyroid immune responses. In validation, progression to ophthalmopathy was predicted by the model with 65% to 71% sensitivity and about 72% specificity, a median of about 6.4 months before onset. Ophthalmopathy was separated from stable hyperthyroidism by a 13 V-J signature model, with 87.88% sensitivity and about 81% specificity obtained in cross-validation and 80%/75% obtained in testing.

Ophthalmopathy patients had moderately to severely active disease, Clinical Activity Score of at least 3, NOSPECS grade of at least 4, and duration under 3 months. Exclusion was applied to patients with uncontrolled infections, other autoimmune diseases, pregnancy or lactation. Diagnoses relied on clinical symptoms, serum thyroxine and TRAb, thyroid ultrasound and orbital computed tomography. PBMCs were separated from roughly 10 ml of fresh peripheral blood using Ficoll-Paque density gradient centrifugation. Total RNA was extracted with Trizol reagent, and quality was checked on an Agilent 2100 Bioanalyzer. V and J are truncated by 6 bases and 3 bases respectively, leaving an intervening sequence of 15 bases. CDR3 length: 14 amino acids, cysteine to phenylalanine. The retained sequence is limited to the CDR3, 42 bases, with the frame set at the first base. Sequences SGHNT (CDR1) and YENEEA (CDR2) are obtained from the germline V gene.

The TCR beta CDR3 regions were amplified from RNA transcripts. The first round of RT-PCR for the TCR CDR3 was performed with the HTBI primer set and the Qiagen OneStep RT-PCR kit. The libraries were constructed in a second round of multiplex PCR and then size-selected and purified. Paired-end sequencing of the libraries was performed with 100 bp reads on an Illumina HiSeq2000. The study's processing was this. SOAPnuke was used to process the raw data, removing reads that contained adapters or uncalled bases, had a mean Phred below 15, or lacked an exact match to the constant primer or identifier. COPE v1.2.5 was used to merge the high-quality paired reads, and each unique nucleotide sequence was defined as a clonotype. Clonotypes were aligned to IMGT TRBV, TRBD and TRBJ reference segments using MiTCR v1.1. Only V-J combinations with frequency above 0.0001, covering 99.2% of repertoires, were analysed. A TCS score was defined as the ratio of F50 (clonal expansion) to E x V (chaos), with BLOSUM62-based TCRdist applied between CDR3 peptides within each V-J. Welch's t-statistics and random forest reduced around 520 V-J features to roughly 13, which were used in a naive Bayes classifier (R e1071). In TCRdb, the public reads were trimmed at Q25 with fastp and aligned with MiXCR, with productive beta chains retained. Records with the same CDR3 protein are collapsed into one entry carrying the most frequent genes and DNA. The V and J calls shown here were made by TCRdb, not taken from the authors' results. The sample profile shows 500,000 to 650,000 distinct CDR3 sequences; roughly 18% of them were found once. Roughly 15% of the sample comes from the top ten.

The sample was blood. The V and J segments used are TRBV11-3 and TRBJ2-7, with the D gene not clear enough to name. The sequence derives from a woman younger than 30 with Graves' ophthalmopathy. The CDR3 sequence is CASRDPSYSYEQYF. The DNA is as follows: TGTGCCAGCAGGGACCCTAGTTACAGCTACGAGCAGTACTTC. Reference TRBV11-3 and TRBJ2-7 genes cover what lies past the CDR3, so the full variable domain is EAGVVQSPRYKIIEKKQPVAFWCNPISGHNTLYWYLQNLGQGPELLIRYENEEAVDDSQLPKDRFSAERLKGVDSTLKIQPAELGDSAVYLCASRDPSYSYEQYFGPGTRLTVT.